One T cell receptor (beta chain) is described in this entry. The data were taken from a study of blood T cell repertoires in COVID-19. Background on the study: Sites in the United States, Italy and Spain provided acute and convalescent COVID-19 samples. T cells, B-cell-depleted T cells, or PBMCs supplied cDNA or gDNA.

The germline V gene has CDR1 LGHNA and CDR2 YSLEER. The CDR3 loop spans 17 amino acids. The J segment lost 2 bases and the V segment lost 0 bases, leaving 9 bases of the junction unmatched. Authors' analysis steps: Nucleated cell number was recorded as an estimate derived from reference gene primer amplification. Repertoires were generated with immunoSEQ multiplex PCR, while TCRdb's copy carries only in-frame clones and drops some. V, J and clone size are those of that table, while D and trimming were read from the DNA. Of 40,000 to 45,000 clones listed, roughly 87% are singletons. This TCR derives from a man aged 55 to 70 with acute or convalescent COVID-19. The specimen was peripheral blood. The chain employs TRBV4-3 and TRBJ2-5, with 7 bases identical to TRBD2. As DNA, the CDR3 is TGCGCCAGCAGCCAAGATATGGTAATAGCGGGTCAAGAGACCCAGTACTTC. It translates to CASSQDMVIAGQETQYF.